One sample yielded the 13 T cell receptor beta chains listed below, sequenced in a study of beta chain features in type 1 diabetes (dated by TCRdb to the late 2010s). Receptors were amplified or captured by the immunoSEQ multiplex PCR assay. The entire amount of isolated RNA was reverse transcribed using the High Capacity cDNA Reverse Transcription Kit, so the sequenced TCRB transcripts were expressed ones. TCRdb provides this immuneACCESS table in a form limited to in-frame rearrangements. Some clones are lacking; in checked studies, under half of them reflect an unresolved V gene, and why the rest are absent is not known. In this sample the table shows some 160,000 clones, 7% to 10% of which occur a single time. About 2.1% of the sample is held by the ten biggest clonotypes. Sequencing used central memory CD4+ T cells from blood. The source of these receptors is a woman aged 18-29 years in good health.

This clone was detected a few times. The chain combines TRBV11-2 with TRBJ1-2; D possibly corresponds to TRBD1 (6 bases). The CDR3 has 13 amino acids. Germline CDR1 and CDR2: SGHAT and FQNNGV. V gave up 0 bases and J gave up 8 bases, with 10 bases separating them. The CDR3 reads CASSLDPRGGYTF. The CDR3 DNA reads TGTGCCAGCAGCTTAGATCCCAGGGGAGGCTACACCTTC.

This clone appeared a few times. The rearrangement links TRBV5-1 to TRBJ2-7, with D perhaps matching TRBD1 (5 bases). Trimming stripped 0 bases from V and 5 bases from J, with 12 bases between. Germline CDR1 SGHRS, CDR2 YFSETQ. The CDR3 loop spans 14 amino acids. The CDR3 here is CASSLEGPRDEQYF. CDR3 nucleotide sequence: TGCGCCAGCAGCTTGGAGGGGCCCCGGGACGAGCAGTACTTC.

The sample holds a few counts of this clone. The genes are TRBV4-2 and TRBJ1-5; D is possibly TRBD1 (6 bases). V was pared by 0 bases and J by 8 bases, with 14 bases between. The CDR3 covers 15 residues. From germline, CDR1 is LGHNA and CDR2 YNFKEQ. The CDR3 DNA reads TGTGCCAGCAGCCAAGACGCTACAGGGCGGGAGCCCCAGCATTTT. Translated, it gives CASSQDATGREPQHF.

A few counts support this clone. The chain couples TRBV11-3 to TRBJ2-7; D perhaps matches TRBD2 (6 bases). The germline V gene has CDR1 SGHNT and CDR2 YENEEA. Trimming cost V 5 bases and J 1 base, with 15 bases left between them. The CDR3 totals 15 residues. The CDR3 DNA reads TGTGCCAGCAGCACAGGAGGGATGGTTTCCTACGAGCAGTACTTC. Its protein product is CASSTGGMVSYEQYF.

CDR3 sequence: CASSSLTGNTEAFF. CDR3 sequence (DNA): TGTGCCAGCAGCAGCCTCACAGGGAACACTGAAGCTTTCTTT. The V gene is TRBV21-1, the J gene TRBJ1-1; TRBD1 is taken as the D call from the table, unchecked against the DNA. TRBV21-1 is classified as a pseudogene. This CDR3 is 14 amino acids long.

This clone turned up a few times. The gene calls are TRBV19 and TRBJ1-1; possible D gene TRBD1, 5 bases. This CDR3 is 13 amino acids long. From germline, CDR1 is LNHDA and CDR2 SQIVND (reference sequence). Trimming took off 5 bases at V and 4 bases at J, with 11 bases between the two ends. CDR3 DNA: TGTGCCAGTAGTTCCACGACAGTCACTGAAGCTTTCTTT. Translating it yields CASSSTTVTEAFF.

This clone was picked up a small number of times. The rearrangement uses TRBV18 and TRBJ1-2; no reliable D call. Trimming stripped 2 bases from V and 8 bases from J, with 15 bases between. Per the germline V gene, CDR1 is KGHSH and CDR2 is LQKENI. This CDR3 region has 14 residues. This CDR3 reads CASSPMDRTGGYTF. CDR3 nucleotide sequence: TGTGCCAGCTCACCAATGGATCGCACCGGGGGCTACACCTTC.

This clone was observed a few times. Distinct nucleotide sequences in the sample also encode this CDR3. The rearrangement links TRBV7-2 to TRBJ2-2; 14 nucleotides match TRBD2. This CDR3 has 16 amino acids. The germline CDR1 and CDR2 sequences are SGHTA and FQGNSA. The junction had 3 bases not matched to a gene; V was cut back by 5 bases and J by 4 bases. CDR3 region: CASSRGLAGVTGELFF. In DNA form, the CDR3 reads TGTGCCAGCAGCCGGGGACTAGCGGGGGTCACCGGGGAGCTGTTTTTT.

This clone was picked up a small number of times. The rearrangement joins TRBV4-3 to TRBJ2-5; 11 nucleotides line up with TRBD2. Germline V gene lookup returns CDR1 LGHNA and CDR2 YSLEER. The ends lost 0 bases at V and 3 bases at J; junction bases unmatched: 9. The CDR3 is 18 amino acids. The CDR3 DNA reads TGCGCCAGCAGCCAAGATCTGGCTAGCGGGGGGCATAAAGAGACCCAGTACTTC. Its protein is CASSQDLASGGHKETQYF.

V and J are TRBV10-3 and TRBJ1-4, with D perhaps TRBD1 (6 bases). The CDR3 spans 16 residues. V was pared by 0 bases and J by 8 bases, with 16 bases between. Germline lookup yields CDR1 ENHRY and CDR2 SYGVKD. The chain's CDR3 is CAISESMNRVGEKLFF. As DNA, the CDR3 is TGTGCCATCAGTGAGTCGATGAACAGGGTCGGCGAAAAACTGTTTTTT.

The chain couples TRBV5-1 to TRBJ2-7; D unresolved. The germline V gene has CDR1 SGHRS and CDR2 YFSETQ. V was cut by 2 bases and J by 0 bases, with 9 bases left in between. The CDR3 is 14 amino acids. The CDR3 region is CASSFAGYSYEQYF. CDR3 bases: TGCGCCAGCAGCTTCGCAGGATACTCCTACGAGCAGTACTTC.

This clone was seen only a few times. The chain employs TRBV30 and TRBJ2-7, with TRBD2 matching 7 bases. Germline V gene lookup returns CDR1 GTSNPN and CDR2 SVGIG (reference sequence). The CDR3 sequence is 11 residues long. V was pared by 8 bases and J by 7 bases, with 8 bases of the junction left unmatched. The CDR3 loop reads CAGSGFGEQYF. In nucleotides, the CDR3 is TGTGCCGGTAGCGGGTTCGGGGAGCAGTACTTC.

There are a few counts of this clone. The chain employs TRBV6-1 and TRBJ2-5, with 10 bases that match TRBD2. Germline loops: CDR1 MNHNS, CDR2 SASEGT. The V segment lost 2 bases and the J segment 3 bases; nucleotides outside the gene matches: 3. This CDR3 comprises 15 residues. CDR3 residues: CASSESGTSEETQYF. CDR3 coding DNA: TGTGCCAGCAGTGAAAGCGGGACTAGCGAAGAGACCCAGTACTTC.